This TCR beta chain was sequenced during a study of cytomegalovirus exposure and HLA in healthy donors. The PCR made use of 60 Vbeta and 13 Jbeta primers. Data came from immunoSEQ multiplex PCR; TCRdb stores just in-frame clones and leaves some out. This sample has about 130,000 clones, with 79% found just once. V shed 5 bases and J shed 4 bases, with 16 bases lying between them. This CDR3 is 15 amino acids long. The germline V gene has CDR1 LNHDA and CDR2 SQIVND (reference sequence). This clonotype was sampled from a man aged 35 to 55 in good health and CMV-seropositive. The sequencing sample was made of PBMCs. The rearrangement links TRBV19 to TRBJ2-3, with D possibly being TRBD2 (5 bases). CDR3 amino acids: CASSSGWGAADTQYF. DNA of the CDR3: TGTGCCAGTAGTTCCGGCTGGGGAGCGGCAGATACGCAGTATTTT. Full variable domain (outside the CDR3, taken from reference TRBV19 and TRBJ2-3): DGGITQSPKYLFRKEGQNVTLSCEQNLNHDAMYWYRQDPGQGLRLIYYSQIVNDFQKGDIAEGYSVSREKKESFPLTVTSAQKNPTAFYLCASSSGWGAADTQYFGPGTRLTVL.